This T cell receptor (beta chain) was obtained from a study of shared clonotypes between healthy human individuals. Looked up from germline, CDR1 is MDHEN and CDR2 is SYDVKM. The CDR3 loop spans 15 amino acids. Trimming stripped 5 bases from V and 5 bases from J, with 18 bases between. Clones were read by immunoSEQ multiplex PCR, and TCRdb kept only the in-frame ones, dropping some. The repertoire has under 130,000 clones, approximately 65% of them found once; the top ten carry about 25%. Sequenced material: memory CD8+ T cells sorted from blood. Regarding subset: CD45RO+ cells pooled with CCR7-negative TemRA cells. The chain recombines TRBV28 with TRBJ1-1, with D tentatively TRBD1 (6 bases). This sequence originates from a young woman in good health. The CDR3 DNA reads TGTGCCAGCAGTCCCCAACAGGGTGAAAAGACTGAAGCTTTCTTT. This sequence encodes CASSPQQGEKTEAFF.